These 32 T cell receptor beta chains share one sample of origin, sequenced in a study of blood T cell repertoires in COVID-19. Data came from immunoSEQ multiplex PCR; TCRdb stores just in-frame clones and leaves some out. The sample lists 150,000 to 200,000 clones, around 90% occurring once. The sample was peripheral blood. The origin of the receptors is a human donor in a cohort sampled during active COVID-19.

V and J are TRBV7-2 and TRBJ2-3, with D tentatively TRBD2 (7 bases). In germline, CDR1 is SGHTA, CDR2 FQGNSA. The CDR3 runs 17 residues. Trimming cost V 0 bases and J 1 base, with 14 bases left between them. This chain's CDR3 is CASSLAGGGRGTDTQYF. The CDR3 DNA reads as TGTGCCAGCAGCTTAGCCGGCGGGGGCAGGGGCACAGATACGCAGTATTTT.

CDR3 sequence: CATSDELAGGPTDTQYF. CDR3 nucleotides: TGTGCCACCAGCGACGAACTAGCGGGAGGGCCGACAGATACGCAGTATTTT. This chain joins TRBV15 and TRBJ2-3, with 13 nucleotides matching TRBD2. V lost 5 bases, J lost 3 bases, and 8 bases stayed unmatched. This CDR3 spans 17 amino acids. From germline, CDR1 is LNHNV and CDR2 YYDKDF (reference sequence). Full variable domain (missing parts from reference TRBV15 and TRBJ2-3): DAMVIQNPRYQVTQFGKPVTLSCSQTLNHNVMYWYQQKSSQAPKLLFHYYDKDFNNEADTPDNFQSRRPNTSFCFLDIRSPGLGDTAMYLCATSDELAGGPTDTQYFGPGTRLTVL.

V usage is TRBV3-1 (or the pseudogene TRBV3-2) and J usage is TRBJ2-1; 13 positions match TRBD2. The germline V gene encodes CDR1 LGHDT and CDR2 YNNKEL (reference sequence). There are 18 residues in the CDR3. J lost 3 bases, V lost 6 bases, and 11 bases had no gene match. CDR3: CASRPSRLAGGVYNEQFF. CDR3 DNA sequence: TGTGCCAGCAGACCTTCTAGACTAGCGGGGGGCGTCTACAATGAGCAGTTCTTC.

V gene TRBV2 combines with J gene TRBJ2-7; the D gene is possibly TRBD2 (6 bases). Germline lookup yields CDR1 SNHLY and CDR2 FYNNEI. V was pared by 0 bases and J by 4 bases, with 16 bases between. The CDR3 is 16 residues long. The CDR3 DNA follows: TGTGCCAGCAGTGAAGCGCTTGGGGACTCCTCATACGAGCAGTACTTC. This sequence encodes CASSEALGDSSYEQYF. Based on the CDR3 plus reference TRBV2 and TRBJ2-7, the full variable domain is EPEVTQTPSHQVTQMGQEVILRCVPISNHLYFYWYRQILGQKVEFLVSFYNNEISEKSEIFDDQFSVERPDGSNFTLKIRSTKLEDSAMYFCASSEALGDSSYEQYFGPGTRLTVT.

J is TRBJ2-2 and V is TRBV5-1, with 13 bases lining up with TRBD2. V lost 3 bases, J lost 4 bases, and 6 bases stayed unmatched. The germline V gene encodes CDR1 SGHRS and CDR2 YFSETQ. CDR3 size: 17 residues. The CDR3: CASSSGTSGIRTGELFF. As DNA, the CDR3 is TGCGCCAGCAGCTCCGGGACTAGCGGGATCCGCACCGGGGAGCTGTTTTTT.

This chain uses TRBV6-2 or TRBV6-3 with TRBJ1-6; D is possibly TRBD1 (6 bases). V was clipped by 6 bases and J by 8 bases, with 11 bases between them. CDR3 length: 13 residues. CDR1 and CDR2 from the germline V gene are MNHEY and SVGEGT. The CDR3 reads CASSGQRHSPLHF. CDR3 nucleotide sequence: TGTGCCAGCAGCGGACAGAGGCATTCACCCCTCCACTTT.

The sample holds one count of this clone. The chain employs TRBV19 and TRBJ1-1; 7 positions agree with TRBD1. The V gene end was trimmed by 5 bases and the J gene end by 1 base; junction bases not matched to a gene: 10. Per the germline V gene, CDR1 is LNHDA and CDR2 is SQIVND (reference sequence). CDR3 length: 16 amino acids. CDR3 region: CASSPRTGSKNTEAFF. The CDR3 DNA follows: TGTGCCAGTAGTCCTCGGACAGGTAGTAAGAACACTGAAGCTTTCTTT.

The V call is TRBV4-1, the J call TRBJ2-1; tentative D call: TRBD2 (7 bases). CDR3 length: 19 amino acids. The ends were cut back, 0 bases at V and 4 bases at J, with 22 bases in the middle. Germline CDR1 MGHRA, CDR2 YSYEKL. This chain's CDR3 is CASSQDITPGGGPYNEQFF. CDR3 sequence (DNA): TGCGCCAGCAGCCAAGATATAACCCCCGGCGGGGGCCCATACAATGAGCAGTTCTTC.

This clone appeared a single time. The V call is TRBV19, the J call TRBJ2-2; TRBD1 matches at 10 bases. The CDR3 runs to 15 residues. V dropped 5 bases and J dropped 6; count of bases not matched to a gene: 6. In germline, CDR1 is LNHDA, CDR2 SQIVND (reference sequence). The chain's CDR3 is CASSPGTGAAGELFF. The CDR3 bases are TGTGCCAGTAGTCCCGGGACAGGGGCCGCCGGGGAGCTGTTTTTT.

This clone was detected only once. The chain joins TRBV30 to TRBJ1-6; D is perhaps TRBD1 (6 bases). Trimming removed 4 bases from V and 10 bases from J, with 20 bases in between. This CDR3 spans 15 amino acids. Germline V lookup: CDR1 GTSNPN, CDR2 SVGIG (reference sequence). In DNA, the CDR3 is TGTGCCTGGAACGTCGGGGGGGCCCTAGGGTCACCCCTCCACTTT. It translates to CAWNVGGALGSPLHF. Full variable domain (outside the CDR3, taken from reference TRBV30 and TRBJ1-6): SQTIHQWPATLVQPVGSPLSLECTVEGTSNPNLYWYRQAAGRGLQLLFYSVGIGQISSEVPQNLSASRPQDRQFILSSKKLLLSDSGFYLCAWNVGGALGSPLHFGNGTRLTVT.

V gene TRBV29-1 combines with J gene TRBJ1-1; no definite D call. In germline, CDR1 is SQVTM, CDR2 ANQGSEA. Trimming took 0 bases from V and 9 from J, leaving 5 bases between them. The CDR3 length is 10 residues. The CDR3 region is CSVEEHKAFF. DNA for the CDR3: TGCAGCGTTGAAGAACATAAAGCTTTCTTT.

The table lists this clone with a few counts. V usage is TRBV10-2 and J usage is TRBJ2-2; no definite D call. Trimming pared 7 bases from V and 8 bases from J, leaving 8 bases between. In germline, CDR1 is WSHSY, CDR2 SAAADI. The CDR3 loop spans 11 amino acids. The CDR3 sequence: CASIGDGELFF. The CDR3 DNA reads TGCGCCAGCATTGGAGATGGGGAGCTGTTTTTT.

The table lists this clone with a count of one. This chain links TRBV6-5 with TRBJ2-5; TRBD2 matches at 7 bases. The CDR3 spans 15 residues. The J segment lost 4 bases and the V segment lost 8 bases, leaving 13 bases of the junction unmatched. Per the germline V gene, CDR1 is MNHEY and CDR2 is SVGAGI. The CDR3 nucleotides read TGTGCCAGCCAGCCTTGGCGGGAGTTGTTAGAGACCCAGTACTTC. Its translation: CASQPWRELLETQYF.

This chain connects TRBV9 to TRBJ2-6; maybe TRBD1 (6 bases). The CDR3 sequence is 16 residues long. V lost 4 bases to trimming and J lost 2 bases, with 13 bases between them. Germline lookup yields CDR1 SGDLS and CDR2 YYNGEE. CDR3 loop: CASSPRWGPGANVLTF. The CDR3, as DNA: TGTGCCAGCAGCCCCCGTTGGGGGCCTGGGGCCAACGTCCTGACTTTC.

The chain employs TRBV6-6 and TRBJ2-7; the D is unclear. V lost 5 bases to trimming and J lost 3 bases, with 5 bases between them. Germline V gene sequence: CDR1 MNHNY, CDR2 SVGAGI (reference sequence). This CDR3 is 11 amino acids long. As DNA, the CDR3 is TGTGCCAGCAGTCCTAACTACGAGCAGTACTTC. Residues: CASSPNYEQYF.

The chain couples TRBV30 to TRBJ2-7; 11 bases map to TRBD1. The V segment lost 5 bases and the J segment 3 bases; nucleotides outside the gene matches: 3. The germline CDR1 and CDR2 sequences are GTSNPN and SVGIG (reference sequence). The CDR3 length is 13 residues. The CDR3 region has the DNA TGTGCCTGGGGACAGGGGGCTGGCTACGAGCAGTACTTC. This codes for CAWGQGAGYEQYF.

The CDR3 here is CASSLGGQGNQPQHF. CDR3 nucleotides: TGTGCCAGCAGCTTAGGTGGACAGGGAAATCAGCCCCAGCATTTT. This chain links TRBV7-9 with TRBJ1-5; TRBD1 aligns across 8 bases. The germline gives CDR1 SEHNR, CDR2 FQNEAQ (reference sequence). J gave up 4 bases and V 1 base, and 3 bases lay outside the gene matches. The CDR3 runs to 15 residues.

The chain links TRBV19 to TRBJ2-5; D is perhaps TRBD2 (6 bases). Trimming shortened V by 1 base and J by 2 bases, and 11 bases separated the two germline ends. CDR1 and CDR2 from the germline V gene are LNHDA and SQIVND (reference sequence). The CDR3 totals 15 residues. The CDR3 DNA reads TGTGCCAGTAGTATAGGAAGGGACTGGCAAGAGACCCAGTACTTC. It specifies CASSIGRDWQETQYF. Using reference TRBV19 and TRBJ2-5 for the parts outside the CDR3, the full variable domain is DGGITQSPKYLFRKEGQNVTLSCEQNLNHDAMYWYRQDPGQGLRLIYYSQIVNDFQKGDIAEGYSVSREKKESFPLTVTSAQKNPTAFYLCASSIGRDWQETQYFGPGTRLLVL.

The chain has TRBV5-1 and TRBJ1-4; TRBD1 matches 7 bases. CDR1 is SGHRS, CDR2 YFSETQ, per germline. Trimming at V came to 0 bases and at J to 8 bases, leaving 10 bases not matched to a gene. The CDR3 length is 16 residues. The CDR3 DNA is TGCGCCAGCAGCTTGGTGCCCGACAGGGTGGGGGAAAAACTGTTTTTT. Translated: CASSLVPDRVGEKLFF.

The CDR3 sequence: CASSLVFGKGLVNEQFF. CDR3 DNA: TGTGCCAGCAGCTTAGTCTTTGGCAAGGGACTAGTCAATGAGCAGTTCTTC. The rearrangement joins TRBV7-2 to TRBJ2-1; 8 bases line up with TRBD2. The CDR3 extends over 17 amino acids. Germline V lookup: CDR1 SGHTA, CDR2 FQGNSA. The trim removed 1 base at V and 6 bases at J, leaving 11 bases unmatched.

J is TRBJ1-3 and V is TRBV7-2; 7 bases are shared with TRBD1. The germline CDR1 and CDR2 sequences are SGHTA and FQGNSA. The CDR3 has 19 amino acids. After removal of 1 base from V and 2 bases from J, the junction contained 14 bases not matched to a gene. CDR3 sequence reads: CASSLGTGPRRRAGNTIYF. Here the CDR3 DNA reads TGTGCCAGCAGCTTAGGGACAGGCCCTAGAAGAAGGGCTGGAAACACCATATATTTT.

The V call is TRBV28, the J call TRBJ1-4, with 8 bases lining up with TRBD1. J lost 7 bases, V lost 7 bases, and 11 bases had no gene match. The CDR3 is made up of 15 amino acids. Germline V lookup: CDR1 MDHEN, CDR2 SYDVKM. The CDR3 here is CASTSPGGRGEKLFF. The DNA for the CDR3 is TGTGCCAGCACGTCTCCAGGGGGCAGAGGTGAAAAACTGTTTTTT.

The chain employs TRBV11-2 and TRBJ2-7; 9 nucleotides match TRBD2. V was clipped by 5 bases and J by 2 bases; unmatched bases: 10. This CDR3 is built from 16 residues. Germline V gene data show CDR1 as SGHAT and CDR2 as FQNNGV. DNA of the CDR3: TGTGCCAGCAGCCCCCGTGCTAGCGGGGAACCCTACGAGCAGTACTTC. Protein sequence: CASSPRASGEPYEQYF.

This chain connects TRBV4-3 to TRBJ2-3; TRBD2 agrees at 10 bases. This CDR3 has 17 residues. CDR1 and CDR2 from the germline V gene are LGHNA and YSLEER. V shed 3 bases, J shed 8 bases, and the junction held 14 bases outside the gene matches. CDR3 nucleotide sequence: TGCGCCAGCAGCCAGAATCCCGCTAGCGGGGGAAAGGGTACGCAGTATTTT. It codes for CASSQNPASGGKGTQYF.

The rearrangement links TRBV11-2 to TRBJ1-6, with TRBD1 identical over 7 bases. In germline, CDR1 is SGHAT, CDR2 FQNNGV. This CDR3 is built from 19 residues. V lost 1 base, J lost 0 bases, and 9 bases stayed unmatched. CDR3 nucleotide sequence: TGTGCCAGCAGCTTAGCTCCCCCAGGGGGAAACTCCTATAATTCACCCCTCCACTTT. Protein sequence: CASSLAPPGGNSYNSPLHF. Using reference TRBV11-2 and TRBJ1-6 for the parts outside the CDR3, the full variable domain is EAGVAQSPRYKIIEKRQSVAFWCNPISGHATLYWYQQILGQGPKLLIQFQNNGVVDDSQLPKDRFSAERLKGVDSTLKIQPAKLEDSAVYLCASSLAPPGGNSYNSPLHFGNGTRLTVT.

The CDR3 sequence is CASSLGQKETQYF. The CDR3 nucleotides read TGCGCCAGCAGCTTGGGACAGAAAGAGACCCAGTACTTC. The J gene is TRBJ2-5, the V gene TRBV5-1; D perhaps matches TRBD1 (5 bases). Germline assignment: CDR1 SGHRS and CDR2 YFSETQ. V was cut by 0 bases and J by 3 bases, with 6 bases left in between. The CDR3 covers 13 residues.

J is TRBJ2-7 and V is TRBV6-6; a weak D match, TRBD2 (7 bases). The V and J ends lost 4 bases and 3 bases respectively, with 19 bases between them. The CDR3 has 16 residues. Germline lookup yields CDR1 MNHNY and CDR2 SVGAGI (reference sequence). The CDR3 nucleotides are TGTGCCAGCAGTTCAGGACTAGGGGGGGGTGTCTACGAGCAGTACTTC. It codes for CASSSGLGGGVYEQYF.

This rearrangement joins TRBV29-1 to TRBJ1-2; D is unresolved. The CDR3 is 13 residues long. The V gene's germline CDR1 is SQVTM and CDR2 ANQGSEA. The ends were cut back, 5 bases at V and 4 bases at J, with 14 bases in the middle. CDR3 sequence reads: CSVPAGGFYGYTF. As DNA, the CDR3 is TGCAGCGTTCCGGCCGGAGGTTTCTATGGCTACACCTTC.

The rearrangement joins TRBV20-1 to TRBJ1-1; TRBD1 agrees at 7 bases. The V gene's germline CDR1 is DFQATT and CDR2 SNEGSKA (reference sequence). Trimming took 6 bases from V and 6 from J; bases not matched to a gene: 4. CDR3 length equals 11 residues. The CDR3 spells CSAPQGPEAFF. The CDR3 DNA is TGCAGTGCACCACAGGGGCCTGAAGCTTTCTTT.

The chain joins TRBV7-9 to TRBJ1-6, with D hard to call. This CDR3 comprises 15 residues. Germline V lookup: CDR1 SEHNR, CDR2 FQNEAQ (reference sequence). V was pared by 3 bases and J by 2 bases, with 8 bases between. CDR3 nucleotide sequence: TGTGCCAGCAGCTTGCAGGCCGCCTATAATTCACCCCTCCACTTT. Amino acids: CASSLQAAYNSPLHF.

The V and J genes are TRBV11-2 and TRBJ1-1; the match to TRBD1 covers 11 bases. The CDR3 totals 14 residues. Germline-derived CDR1 and CDR2 are SGHAT and FQNNGV. V shed 5 bases, J shed 4 bases, and the junction held 3 bases outside the gene matches. CDR3 DNA sequence: TGTGCCAGCAGCACGGGACAGGGGGTCACTGAAGCTTTCTTT. Amino acids: CASSTGQGVTEAFF.

V usage is TRBV6-5 and J usage is TRBJ2-3; 7 bases agree with TRBD2. V lost 2 bases and J lost 0; bases outside the gene matches: 2. CDR3 length: 15 residues. CDR1 and CDR2 from the germline V gene are MNHEY and SVGAGI. The CDR3 reads CASSYKTSSTDTQYF. The CDR3 bases are TGTGCCAGCAGTTACAAGACTAGCAGCACAGATACGCAGTATTTT.